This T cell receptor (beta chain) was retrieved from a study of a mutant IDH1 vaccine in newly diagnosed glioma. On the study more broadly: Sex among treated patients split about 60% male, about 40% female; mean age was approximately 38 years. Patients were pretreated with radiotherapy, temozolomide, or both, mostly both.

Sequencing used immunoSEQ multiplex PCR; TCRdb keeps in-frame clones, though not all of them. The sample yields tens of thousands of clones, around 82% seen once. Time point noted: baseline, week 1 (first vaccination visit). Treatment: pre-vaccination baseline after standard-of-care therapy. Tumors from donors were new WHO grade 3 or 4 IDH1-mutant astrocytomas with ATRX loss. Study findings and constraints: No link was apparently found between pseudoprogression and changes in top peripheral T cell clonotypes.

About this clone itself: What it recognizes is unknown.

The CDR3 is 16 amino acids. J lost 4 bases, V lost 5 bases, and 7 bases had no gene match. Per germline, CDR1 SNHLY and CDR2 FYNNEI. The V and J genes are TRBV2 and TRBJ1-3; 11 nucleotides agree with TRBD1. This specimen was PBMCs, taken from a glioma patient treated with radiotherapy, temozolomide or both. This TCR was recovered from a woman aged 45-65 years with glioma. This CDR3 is CASSRPGQGDGNTIYF. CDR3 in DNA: TGTGCCAGCAGTCGCCCGGGACAGGGGGACGGAAACACCATATATTTT.